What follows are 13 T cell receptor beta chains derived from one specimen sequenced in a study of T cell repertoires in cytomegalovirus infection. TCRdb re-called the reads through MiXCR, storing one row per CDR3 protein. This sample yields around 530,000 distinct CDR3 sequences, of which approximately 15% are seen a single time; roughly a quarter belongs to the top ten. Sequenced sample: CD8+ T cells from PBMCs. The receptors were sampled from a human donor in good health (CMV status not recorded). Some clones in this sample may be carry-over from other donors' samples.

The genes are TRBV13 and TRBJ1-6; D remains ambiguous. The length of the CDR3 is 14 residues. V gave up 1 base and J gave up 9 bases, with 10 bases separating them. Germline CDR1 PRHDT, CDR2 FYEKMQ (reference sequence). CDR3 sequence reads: CASSLAGLGSPLHF. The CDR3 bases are TGTGCCAGCAGCTTAGCAGGTTTGGGTTCACCCCTCCACTTT.

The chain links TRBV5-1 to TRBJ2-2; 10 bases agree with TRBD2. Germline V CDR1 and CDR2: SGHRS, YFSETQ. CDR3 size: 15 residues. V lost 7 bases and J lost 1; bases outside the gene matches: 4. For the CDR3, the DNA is TGCGCCAGCTCAGCGGGGGGGATGAACACCGGGGAGCTGTTTTTT. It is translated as CASSAGGMNTGELFF.

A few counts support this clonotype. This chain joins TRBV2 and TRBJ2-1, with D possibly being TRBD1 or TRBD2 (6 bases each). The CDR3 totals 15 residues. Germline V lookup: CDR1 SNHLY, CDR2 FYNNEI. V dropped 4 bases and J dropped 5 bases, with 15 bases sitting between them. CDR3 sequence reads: CASSVIGGTNNEQFF. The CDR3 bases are TGTGCCAGCAGTGTGATAGGGGGGACAAACAATGAGCAGTTCTTC.

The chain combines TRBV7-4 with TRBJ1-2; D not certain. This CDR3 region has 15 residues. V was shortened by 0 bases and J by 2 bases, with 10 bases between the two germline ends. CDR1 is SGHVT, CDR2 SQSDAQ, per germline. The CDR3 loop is CASSLAEAANYGYTF. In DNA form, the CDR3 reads TGTGCCAGCAGCTTAGCGGAGGCAGCCAACTATGGCTACACCTTC.

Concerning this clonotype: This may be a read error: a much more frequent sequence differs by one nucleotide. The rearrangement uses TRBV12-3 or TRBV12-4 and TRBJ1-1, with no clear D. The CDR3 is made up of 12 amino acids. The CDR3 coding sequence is TGTGCCAGCAGTTTTTATCTCCCTGAAACTTTCTTT. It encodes CASSFYLPETFF.

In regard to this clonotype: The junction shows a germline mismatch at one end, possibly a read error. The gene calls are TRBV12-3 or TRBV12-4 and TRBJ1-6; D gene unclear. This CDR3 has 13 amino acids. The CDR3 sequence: CASSFGQNSPLHF. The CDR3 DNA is TGTGCCAGCAGTTTTGGTCAGAATTCACCCCTCCATTTT.

DNA of the CDR3: TGTGCCAGCAGCTTATGGACAGGGCAGGAGAACACTGAAGCTTTCTTT. Translation: CASSLWTGQENTEAFF. This chain joins TRBV11-2 and TRBJ1-1; 8 positions match TRBD1. CDR3 size: 16 residues. V trimming: 2 bases; J trimming: 1 base; junction bases outside the gene matches: 6. Germline values: CDR1 SGHAT, CDR2 FQNNGV. Complete variable domain (other parts from reference TRBV11-2 and TRBJ1-1): EAGVAQSPRYKIIEKRQSVAFWCNPISGHATLYWYQQILGQGPKLLIQFQNNGVVDDSQLPKDRFSAERLKGVDSTLKIQPAKLEDSAVYLCASSLWTGQENTEAFFGQGTRLTVV.

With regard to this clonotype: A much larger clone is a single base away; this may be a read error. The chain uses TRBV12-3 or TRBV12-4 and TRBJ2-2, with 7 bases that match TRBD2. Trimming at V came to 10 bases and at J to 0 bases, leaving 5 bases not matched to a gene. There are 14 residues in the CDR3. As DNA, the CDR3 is TGTGCCATCCCGACTAGCACGAACACCGGGGAGCTGTTTTTT. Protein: CAIPTSTNTGELFF.

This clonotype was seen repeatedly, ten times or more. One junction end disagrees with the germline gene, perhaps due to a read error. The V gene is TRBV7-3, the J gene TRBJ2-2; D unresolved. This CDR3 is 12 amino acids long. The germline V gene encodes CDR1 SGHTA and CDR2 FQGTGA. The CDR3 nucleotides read TGTGCCAGCAGCGAGACCACCGGGCTCCTCAATTTT. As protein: CASSETTGLLNF.

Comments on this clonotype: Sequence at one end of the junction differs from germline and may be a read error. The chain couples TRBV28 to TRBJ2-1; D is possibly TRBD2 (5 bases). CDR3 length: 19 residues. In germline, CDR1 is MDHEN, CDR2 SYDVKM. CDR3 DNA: TGTGCCAGCAGTCCGCGCACCATGGTAGGAGGAGGTCTGGGGAATGATCAGTTCTTC. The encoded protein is CASSPRTMVGGGLGNDQFF.

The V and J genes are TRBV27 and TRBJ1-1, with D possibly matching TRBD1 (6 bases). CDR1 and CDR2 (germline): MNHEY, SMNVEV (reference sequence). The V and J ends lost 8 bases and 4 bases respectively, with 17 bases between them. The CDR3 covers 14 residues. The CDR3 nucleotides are TGTGCCAGCGGGGGCATGGGGGCGGCCACTGAAGCTTTCTTT. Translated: CASGGMGAATEAFF.

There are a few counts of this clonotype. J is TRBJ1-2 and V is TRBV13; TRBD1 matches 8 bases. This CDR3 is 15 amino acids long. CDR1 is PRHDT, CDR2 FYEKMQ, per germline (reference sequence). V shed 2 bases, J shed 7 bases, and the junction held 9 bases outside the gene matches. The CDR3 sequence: CASSLLSDREFGYTF. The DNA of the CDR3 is TGTGCCAGCAGCTTACTTTCGGACAGGGAATTTGGCTACACCTTC.

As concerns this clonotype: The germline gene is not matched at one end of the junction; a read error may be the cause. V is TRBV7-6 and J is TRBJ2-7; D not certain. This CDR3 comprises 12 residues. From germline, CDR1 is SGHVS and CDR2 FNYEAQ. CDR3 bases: TGTGCCAGCAGCGGTGAGCCTTACGGGCAGTACTTC. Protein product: CASSGEPYGQYF.